The 30 T cell receptor beta chains presented below share a single source sample, sequenced in a study of radiotherapy plus CTLA-4 blockade in lung cancer. The data were produced by immunoSEQ multiplex PCR, yet TCRdb's version contains in-frame clones alone and is incomplete. Of tens of thousands of clones detected, 75% to 85% appear once; the ten largest clones hold less than 4%. Sequenced here: peripheral blood, sampled from a patient treated with radiotherapy plus ipilimumab. Source of these receptors: a human donor with non-small cell lung cancer who had a partial response to radiotherapy plus ipilimumab.

The chain recombines TRBV2 with TRBJ2-2, with D perhaps TRBD2 (5 bases). Germline assignment: CDR1 SNHLY and CDR2 FYNNEI. The V end lost 6 bases, the J end lost 4 bases, and 6 bases lay between the germline ends. CDR3 length equals 12 residues. In DNA, the CDR3 is TGTGCCAGCAGGGGAGCCACCGGGGAGCTGTTTTTT. This translates into CASRGATGELFF. The whole variable domain, remainder taken from reference TRBV2 and TRBJ2-2, is EPEVTQTPSHQVTQMGQEVILRCVPISNHLYFYWYRQILGQKVEFLVSFYNNEISEKSEIFDDQFSVERPDGSNFTLKIRSTKLEDSAMYFCASRGATGELFFGEGSRLTVL.

The chain combines TRBV6-5 with TRBJ2-7, with TRBD1 matching over 11 bases. Losses at the gene ends were 0 bases for V and 4 bases for J; bases not matched to a gene: 5. Germline V gene lookup returns CDR1 MNHEY and CDR2 SVGAGI. The CDR3 length is 16 residues. This CDR3 is CASSYSGQGALYEQYF. CDR3 nucleotides: TGTGCCAGCAGTTACTCAGGACAGGGGGCGTTATACGAGCAGTACTTC.

The chain employs TRBV2 and TRBJ1-6; a weak D match, TRBD1 (6 bases). From germline, CDR1 is SNHLY and CDR2 FYNNEI. V lost 6 bases and J lost 7, with 13 bases in between. The CDR3 totals 14 residues. In nucleotides, the CDR3 is TGTGCCAGCAGGATGGACAGCTTAAATTCACCCCTCCACTTT. This sequence encodes CASRMDSLNSPLHF. Filled out from reference TRBV2 and TRBJ1-6, the complete variable domain reads EPEVTQTPSHQVTQMGQEVILRCVPISNHLYFYWYRQILGQKVEFLVSFYNNEISEKSEIFDDQFSVERPDGSNFTLKIRSTKLEDSAMYFCASRMDSLNSPLHFGNGTRLTVT.

The V gene is TRBV21-1, the J gene TRBJ1-6; no check of the table's D call, TRBD1, against the DNA was made. TRBV21-1 is a recognized pseudogene. The CDR3 covers 15 residues. The CDR3: CASLKKGARVSPLHF. The CDR3 nucleotides are TGTGCCAGCTTAAAAAAGGGGGCTCGGGTTTCACCCCTCCACTTT.

This clone was picked up a small number of times. The V call is TRBV5-4, the J call TRBJ2-3; TRBD2 agrees at 9 bases. This CDR3 has 15 amino acids. Germline V CDR1 and CDR2: SGHNT, YYREEE (reference sequence). Trimming removed 5 bases from V and 8 bases from J; junction bases left unmatched: 12. CDR3 in DNA: TGTGCCAGCAGACCGAGCGGGGGAGCGGGAGGTACGCAGTATTTT. This sequence encodes CASRPSGGAGGTQYF.

The chain employs TRBV25-1 and TRBJ2-1; a possible D gene is TRBD1 (6 bases). With 4 bases removed from V and 7 bases from J, the gap between germline ends came to 8 bases. CDR1 and CDR2 (germline): MGHDK, SYGVNS. The CDR3 runs to 12 residues. The CDR3 DNA reads as TGTGCCAGCAGTGTTGGGACAAATGAGCAGTTCTTC. Its translation is CASSVGTNEQFF.

The gene calls are TRBV6-1 and TRBJ1-5; 8 nucleotides line up with TRBD1. Germline V gene data show CDR1 as MNHNS and CDR2 as SASEGT. V was clipped by 1 base and J by 6 bases; unmatched bases: 2. This CDR3 region has 14 residues. The chain's CDR3 is CASSEGTGSQPQHF. CDR3 in DNA: TGTGCCAGCAGTGAAGGGACAGGGAGTCAGCCCCAGCATTTT.

J is TRBJ2-2 and V is TRBV7-6, with TRBD1 matching over 10 bases. After removal of 6 bases from V and 5 bases from J, the junction contained 3 bases not matched to a gene. Germline CDR1 and CDR2: SGHVS and FNYEAQ. CDR3 length: 14 amino acids. The CDR3 sequence is CASRRDRGTGELFF. The DNA for the CDR3 is TGTGCCAGCAGGAGGGACAGGGGAACCGGGGAGCTGTTTTTT.

J is TRBJ2-3 and V is TRBV5-4; 7 bases are shared with TRBD2. V trimming: 4 bases; J trimming: 6 bases; junction bases outside the gene matches: 5. CDR3 size: 13 residues. Germline lookup yields CDR1 SGHNT and CDR2 YYREEE (reference sequence). CDR3 amino acids: CASSPSGRDTQYF. The CDR3 DNA reads as TGTGCCAGCAGCCCTAGCGGCCGGGATACGCAGTATTTT.

This clone occurred once. CDR3 amino acids: CASSLYPDRPAGEQYF. CDR3 nucleotide sequence: TGTGCCAGCAGCTTATACCCGGACCGCCCCGCGGGAGAGCAGTACTTC. This chain links TRBV7-9 with TRBJ2-7; tentative D call: TRBD2 (6 bases). Germline V gene lookup returns CDR1 SEHNR and CDR2 FQNEAQ (reference sequence). CDR3 size: 16 residues. The V gene lost 2 bases and the J gene lost 7 bases, with 21 bases spanning the gap.

The chain recombines TRBV4-1 with TRBJ1-2; 8 nucleotides line up with TRBD1. This CDR3 has 15 amino acids. Trimming at V came to 1 base and at J to 3 bases, leaving 4 bases not matched to a gene. The germline V gene has CDR1 MGHRA and CDR2 YSYEKL. CDR3 region: CASSQAGQGHYGYTF. CDR3 DNA: TGCGCCAGCAGCCAAGCAGGACAGGGACACTATGGCTACACCTTC.

Worth noting for this clone: The sample holds other DNA sequences that translate to the same CDR3. The rearrangement uses TRBV19 and TRBJ1-5; D gene unclear. This CDR3 region has 17 residues. V was pared by 5 bases and J by 6 bases, with 23 bases between. Germline V CDR1 and CDR2: LNHDA, SQIVND (reference sequence). CDR3 loop: CASSANSTGIMSQPQHF. The CDR3 DNA reads TGTGCCAGTAGTGCCAACTCGACGGGGATTATGAGTCAGCCCCAGCATTTT.

Only a few counts were recorded for this clone. Lacking the conserved final phenylalanine or tryptophan, this CDR3 likely reflects a read error. No DNA is shown, since the ends of the CDR3 on it are uncertain; the CDR3 is the one TCRdb lists. The chain carries TRBV5-4 and TRBJ2-7; TRBD2, as called in the table, went unchecked against the DNA. Germline CDR1 is SGHNT and CDR2 is YYREEE (reference sequence). The CDR3 is made up of 13 amino acids, end residues included. The CDR3 reads CASSLAGGTAIQL.

The rearrangement joins TRBV27 to TRBJ1-1, with D possibly being TRBD1 (6 bases). Germline V gene data show CDR1 as MNHEY and CDR2 as SMNVEV (reference sequence). The CDR3 runs to 14 residues. V was shortened by 4 bases and J by 0 bases, with 9 bases between the two germline ends. The CDR3 sequence is CASSYGQMNTEAFF. CDR3 nucleotides: TGTGCCAGCAGTTACGGACAGATGAACACTGAAGCTTTCTTT.

The chain employs TRBV4-3 and TRBJ1-1, with 8 bases matching TRBD1. This CDR3 spans 16 amino acids. The junction had 6 bases not matched to a gene; V was cut back by 3 bases and J by 0 bases. The germline V gene encodes CDR1 LGHNA and CDR2 YSLEER. CDR3 protein: CASSQGGQGVNTEAFF. The CDR3 DNA reads TGCGCCAGCAGCCAGGGAGGACAGGGCGTGAACACTGAAGCTTTCTTT.

This chain links TRBV7-2 with TRBJ1-2; D not certain. The CDR3 totals 14 residues. The V end was cut by 0 bases, the J end by 2 bases, with 7 bases between. Germline CDR1 is SGHTA and CDR2 is FQGNSA. The CDR3 loop reads CASSLAAGNYGYTF. The CDR3 DNA reads TGTGCCAGCAGCTTAGCGGCGGGGAACTATGGCTACACCTTC.

The gene calls are TRBV7-2 and TRBJ1-5, with D possibly being TRBD1 (6 bases). The ends were cut back, 5 bases at V and 3 bases at J, with 14 bases in the middle. Per germline, CDR1 SGHTA and CDR2 FQGNSA. This CDR3 region has 15 residues. CDR3 coding DNA: TGTGCCAGCAGCCCACGGACAGCATTCAATCAGCCCCAGCATTTT. Protein sequence: CASSPRTAFNQPQHF.

The DNA for the CDR3 is TGCGCCACCAAGACAGGGGGCGAGTCCTATGGCTACACCTTC. Protein product: CATKTGGESYGYTF. This chain links TRBV5-1 with TRBJ1-2; 10 bases line up with TRBD1. The trim removed 9 bases at V and 4 bases at J, leaving 9 bases unmatched. Germline loops: CDR1 SGHRS, CDR2 YFSETQ. The CDR3 extends over 14 amino acids.

The V gene is TRBV5-1, the J gene TRBJ2-2; a weak D match, TRBD1 (5 bases). The CDR3 runs 15 residues. V lost 3 bases, J lost 3 bases, and 12 bases lay in between. From germline, CDR1 is SGHRS and CDR2 YFSETQ. CDR3 sequence reads: CASSSSLQDTGELFF. CDR3 coding DNA: TGCGCCAGCAGCTCCTCCCTACAGGACACCGGGGAGCTGTTTTTT.

The chain uses TRBV18 and TRBJ2-6; D is unclear. The germline V gene has CDR1 KGHSH and CDR2 LQKENI. The CDR3 covers 17 residues. V dropped 1 base and J dropped 0 bases, with 10 bases sitting between them. The CDR3 spells CASSPLLPRSGANVLTF. CDR3 nucleotides: TGTGCCAGCTCACCACTCCTTCCCCGCTCTGGGGCCAACGTCCTGACTTTC.

The V gene is TRBV5-1, the J gene TRBJ2-1; 12 bases match TRBD1. Germline values: CDR1 SGHRS, CDR2 YFSETQ. The CDR3 covers 14 residues. The V and J ends lost 3 bases and 9 bases, in that order; junction bases with no gene match: 4. CDR3 protein: CASSSGQGAGEQFF. The CDR3 nucleotides are TGCGCCAGCAGCTCGGGACAGGGGGCAGGTGAGCAGTTCTTC. Looking up the rest from reference TRBV5-1 and TRBJ2-1 gives the full variable domain: KAGVTQTPRYLIKTRGQQVTLSCSPISGHRSVSWYQQTPGQGLQFLFEYFSETQRNKGNFPGRFSGRQFSNSRSEMNVSTLELGDSALYLCASSSGQGAGEQFFGPGTRLTVL.

The chain couples TRBV5-1 to TRBJ1-3, with TRBD1 matching over 8 bases. The CDR3 length is 15 residues. V shed 4 bases and J 2 bases; nucleotides not matched to a gene: 5. Germline lookup yields CDR1 SGHRS and CDR2 YFSETQ. The CDR3 loop is CASSIRTGPGNTIYF. Here the CDR3 DNA reads TGCGCCAGCAGCATCCGGACAGGGCCTGGAAACACCATATATTTT.

This rearrangement joins TRBV15 to TRBJ1-5; D is unresolved. The CDR3 is 13 amino acids. V lost 0 bases, J lost 15 bases, and 15 bases lay in between. CDR1 is LNHNV and CDR2 is YYDKDF in the germline V gene (reference sequence). In nucleotides, the CDR3 is TGTGCCACCAGCAGAGACCGGACTACCCCCGGGCATTTT. It is translated as CATSRDRTTPGHF.

In its sample, this clone was seen a few times. The chain has TRBV10-1 and TRBJ2-3; 10 bases agree with TRBD2. Unmatched junction bases numbered 5, after V lost 4 bases and J lost 4 bases. Germline values: CDR1 WNHNN, CDR2 SYGVQD (reference sequence). This CDR3 contains 15 residues. CDR3 bases: TGCGCCAGCAGTGTGACCAGCGGGGGGGCAGATACGCAGTATTTT. This gives the protein CASSVTSGGADTQYF.

About this clone itself: A read error may account for a junction end that differs from germline. The chain's CDR3 is CAGSGQGPDTQYF. In DNA, the CDR3 is TGTGCCGGCAGTGGACAGGGGCCTGATACGCAGTATTTT. This rearrangement joins TRBV6-6 to TRBJ2-3; 9 positions match TRBD1. The CDR3 runs to 13 residues. Germline assignment: CDR1 MNHNY and CDR2 SVGAGI (reference sequence).

This chain links TRBV6-5 with TRBJ2-7; TRBD2 matches at 8 bases. Looked up from germline, CDR1 is MNHEY and CDR2 is SVGAGI. J was trimmed by 4 bases and V by 3 bases; bases with no gene match: 8. The CDR3 consists of 15 residues. Here the CDR3 reads CASSYRGGHPYEQYF. CDR3 DNA sequence: TGTGCCAGCAGTTATCGGGGGGGCCACCCGTACGAGCAGTACTTC.

This chain joins TRBV19 and TRBJ1-5; TRBD1 is a possible D gene (6 bases). Germline CDR1 is LNHDA and CDR2 is SQIVND (reference sequence). V was shortened by 6 bases and J by 0 bases, with 12 bases between the two germline ends. The CDR3 covers 15 residues. In DNA, the CDR3 is TGTGCCAGTAGCGGAGGACAGTCTAGCAATCAGCCCCAGCATTTT. The encoded protein is CASSGGQSSNQPQHF.

This clone was seen once. The genes are TRBV27 and TRBJ2-3, with 7 nucleotides matching TRBD1. V dropped 5 bases and J dropped 2; count of bases not matched to a gene: 13. CDR1 MNHEY and CDR2 SMNVEV come from the germline V gene (reference sequence). The CDR3 totals 17 residues. The DNA for the CDR3 is TGTGCCAGCAGTCCTCTCAAGGGGGCGTTCCTCACAGATACGCAGTATTTT. This gives the protein CASSPLKGAFLTDTQYF.

The chain carries TRBV5-4 and TRBJ2-5; 9 bases match TRBD2. Germline V CDR1 and CDR2: SGHNT, YYREEE (reference sequence). V shed 0 bases, J shed 4 bases, and the junction held 7 bases outside the gene matches. The CDR3 is made up of 16 amino acids. Here the CDR3 reads CASSLVGGGAVETQYF. CDR3 DNA sequence: TGTGCCAGCAGCTTGGTAGGCGGGGGGGCCGTAGAGACCCAGTACTTC.

The chain has TRBV5-1 and TRBJ2-5; TRBD1 is a possible D gene (5 bases). Trimming took off 1 base at V and 5 bases at J, with 15 bases between the two ends. Germline V gives CDR1 SGHRS, CDR2 YFSETQ. The CDR3 extends over 15 amino acids. The CDR3: CASSLLGAKGETQYF. The CDR3 bases are TGCGCCAGCAGCTTGCTTGGGGCTAAAGGGGAGACCCAGTACTTC.